This T cell receptor (beta chain) was recorded in a study of blood T cell repertoires in COVID-19. Study as a whole: Whether acute or convalescent, the COVID-19 samples came from the United States, Italy and Spain. From T cells, B-cell-depleted T cells, or PBMCs came the material, which was cDNA or gDNA.

The V gene end was trimmed by 2 bases and the J gene end by 2 bases; junction bases not matched to a gene: 9. This CDR3 has 18 residues. The germline V gene has CDR1 MNHNS and CDR2 SASEGT. This clone has more than one count but fewer than ten. Original handling: Researchers report that nucleated cell counts were estimated from reference gene primer amplification. The data were produced by immunoSEQ multiplex PCR, yet TCRdb's version contains in-frame clones alone and is incomplete. Clone size and V and J calls were adopted from that table, with D and trimming inferred from the DNA. Counted here are over 120,000 clones, around 80% occurring once; the ten biggest clones make up roughly 10%.

The rearrangement links TRBV6-1 to TRBJ2-5, with 12 bases aligning to TRBD2. The TCR comes from a man between 60 and 75 years old with active or convalescent COVID-19. Sequencing input: peripheral blood. The CDR3, as DNA: TGTGCCAGCAGTGAACCGGGCGGACTAGCGGGGATGCAAGAGACCCAGTACTTC. Amino acids: CASSEPGGLAGMQETQYF.